This T cell receptor beta chain derives from a study of early T cells in non-severe SARS-CoV-2 infection. Study as a whole: Chains were not paired, and sequencing was done on bulk RNA from unsorted whole blood. Study findings and constraints: Private and CD4 specificities were missed by VDJdb matching, which favored anti-spike CD8 responses.

The CDR3 has 17 residues. Germline lookup yields CDR1 SQVTM and CDR2 ANQGSEA. The V gene lost 2 bases and the J gene lost 0 bases, with 17 bases spanning the gap. A note on this clonotype: As yet, its antigen is unknown.

Each single cDNA molecule received a unique molecular identifier. Each CDR3 protein gets one entry after TCRdb re-called the 5' RACE reads with MiXCR. The sample holds tens of thousands of distinct CDR3 sequences; approximately 12% are singletons and the top ten take 1.3%. V usage is TRBV29-1 and J usage is TRBJ2-1; TRBD2 is a possible D gene (5 bases). The receptor's source is an adult who was a healthcare worker with PCR-confirmed SARS-CoV-2 infection or an uninfected control (not recorded which). The sequenced sample consisted of whole blood. The DNA for the CDR3 is TGCAGCGTTGAACAGCTCCCCGGACGGGGCTCCTACAATGAGCAGTTCTTC. Residues: CSVEQLPGRGSYNEQFF.